This TCR beta chain was sequenced in a study of STAT5B mutations in CD4+ large granular lymphocyte leukemia. The overall study: Among healthy controls, a particular HLA allele went with more CDR3 'QG' motifs.

A word on this clone: At one end, the junction sequence differs from germline, possibly due to a read error.

This CDR3 has 14 residues. Per germline, CDR1 ENHRY and CDR2 SYGVKD. Clones were sequenced by immunoSEQ multiplex PCR, and TCRdb holds only the in-frame ones, with some missing. The profile shows 30,000 to 40,000 clones, 76% of them singletons. This chain uses TRBV10-3 with TRBJ1-2; D ambiguous. Sequencing was performed on CD4+ T cells from blood buffy coats. The clonotype originates from a human donor in good health. The CDR3 loop is CASSPWTGNYGYTF. The CDR3 DNA reads TGTGCCAGCAGTCCCTGGACGGGTAACTATGGCTACACCTTC.